The 13 T cell receptor beta chains listed next were all sequenced from one sample in a study of cytomegalovirus exposure and HLA in healthy donors. 60 Vbeta and 13 Jbeta primers were used in PCR. Data came from immunoSEQ multiplex PCR; TCRdb stores just in-frame clones and leaves some out. The table shows 150,000 to 180,000 clones, with more than 75% occurring only once. What was sequenced was PBMCs. Every receptor here comes from a woman between 35 and 50 years old in good health and CMV-seropositive.

V usage is TRBV6-5 and J usage is TRBJ2-7, with D tentatively TRBD1 (6 bases). V was trimmed by 0 bases and J by 7 bases, leaving 16 bases between them. This CDR3 region has 15 residues. CDR1 is MNHEY and CDR2 is SVGAGI in the germline V gene. In DNA form, the CDR3 reads TGTGCCAGCAGTTACTCCGGGACACCACTCGGTGAGCAGTACTTC. Translated, it gives CASSYSGTPLGEQYF.

The chain uses TRBV5-1 and TRBJ2-7, with D maybe TRBD1 (6 bases). From germline, CDR1 is SGHRS and CDR2 YFSETQ. V was trimmed by 4 bases and J by 3 bases, leaving 14 bases between them. The CDR3 is 14 amino acids. The CDR3 reads CASSPGQGIYEQYF. CDR3 sequence (DNA): TGCGCCAGCAGCCCGGGGCAGGGGATCTACGAGCAGTACTTC.

This clone was seen only a few times. The J gene is TRBJ2-7, the V gene TRBV6-5; 8 bases match TRBD2. This CDR3 spans 15 amino acids. J gave up 2 bases and V 6 bases, and 9 bases lay outside the gene matches. Germline CDR1 reads MNHEY; CDR2 reads SVGAGI. CDR3: CASSRTSGPTYEQYF. CDR3 nucleotide sequence: TGTGCCAGCAGCAGAACTAGCGGCCCCACCTACGAGCAGTACTTC.

This rearrangement joins TRBV14 to TRBJ2-3; 15 bases are a match to TRBD2. Germline CDR1 SGHDN, CDR2 FVKESK. Unmatched junction bases numbered 6, after V lost 0 bases and J lost 5 bases. The CDR3 is made up of 18 amino acids. The CDR3 DNA follows: TGTGCCAGCAGCCAAGAATCCGGGACTAGCGGGAGGAGAGATACGCAGTATTTT. This codes for CASSQESGTSGRRDTQYF.

This sequence joins TRBV7-9 and TRBJ2-7; D unresolved. V was shortened by 5 bases and J by 1 base, with 12 bases between the two germline ends. Looked up from germline, CDR1 is SEHNR and CDR2 is FQNEAQ (reference sequence). This CDR3 has 14 amino acids. The CDR3 loop reads CASSAQTTSYEQYF. CDR3 in DNA: TGTGCCAGCAGCGCACAGACAACATCCTACGAGCAGTACTTC.

This clone turned up a few times. The rearrangement joins TRBV27 to TRBJ1-2, with D perhaps TRBD1 (6 bases). V was cut by 4 bases and J by 2 bases, with 14 bases left in between. Germline V gene lookup returns CDR1 MNHEY and CDR2 SMNVEV (reference sequence). The CDR3 spans 15 residues. The CDR3 nucleotides are TGTGCCAGCAGTTCCCTCCGGACAGCGAACTATGGCTACACCTTC. Translation: CASSSLRTANYGYTF.

The chain is built from TRBV28 and TRBJ1-2, with TRBD1 identical over 8 bases. The CDR3 runs 14 residues. CDR1 and CDR2 (germline): MDHEN, SYDVKM. V lost 5 bases to trimming and J lost 4 bases; unmatched junction nucleotides: 6. CDR3 sequence: CASSTPDRGYGYTF. CDR3 DNA sequence: TGTGCCAGCAGTACCCCAGACAGGGGCTATGGCTACACCTTC.

J is TRBJ2-7 and V is TRBV10-3; 8 nucleotides agree with TRBD2. V lost 5 bases to trimming and J lost 1 base; unmatched junction nucleotides: 4. Germline CDR1 reads ENHRY; CDR2 reads SYGVKD. The CDR3 totals 14 residues. The CDR3 bases are TGTGCCATCAGTCCTAGCGGGCCTTCCTACGAGCAGTACTTC. This encodes CAISPSGPSYEQYF.

The rearrangement links TRBV19 to TRBJ2-1; 7 positions agree with TRBD2. CDR3 length equals 14 residues. With 6 bases clipped from V and 2 bases from J, the junction kept 4 bases outside the gene matches. Per the germline V gene, CDR1 is LNHDA and CDR2 is SQIVND (reference sequence). Written as DNA, the CDR3 is TGTGCCAGTAGAGCGGGACTCCCCTACAATGAGCAGTTCTTC. Amino acids: CASRAGLPYNEQFF.

The count of this clone is one. The chain couples TRBV9 to TRBJ2-5; TRBD1 matches at 7 bases. The germline gives CDR1 SGDLS, CDR2 YYNGEE. With V trimmed by 4 bases and J by 4 bases, 4 bases remained unmatched. This CDR3 is 13 amino acids long. The CDR3 DNA is TGTGCCAGCAGCCCCAGACAGGGAGAGACCCAGTACTTC. Protein: CASSPRQGETQYF. Together with reference TRBV9 and TRBJ2-5, the CDR3 gives the full variable domain: DSGVTQTPKHLITATGQRVTLRCSPRSGDLSVYWYQQSLDQGLQFLIQYYNGEERAKGNILERFSAQQFPDLHSELNLSSLELGDSALYFCASSPRQGETQYFGPGTRLLVL.

This chain uses TRBV4-2 with TRBJ2-7; D perhaps matches TRBD1 (5 bases). V was cut by 2 bases and J by 0 bases, with 11 bases left in between. The germline V gene encodes CDR1 LGHNA and CDR2 YNFKEQ. This CDR3 spans 15 amino acids. Written as DNA, the CDR3 is TGTGCCAGCAGCCAAACAGGAGCCCTCTCCTACGAGCAGTACTTC. This gives the protein CASSQTGALSYEQYF.

This clone was observed a single time. This sample also contains other DNA sequences that code for the same CDR3. The rearrangement joins TRBV5-1 to TRBJ2-5; D not resolved. The CDR3 totals 13 residues. Germline CDR1 reads SGHRS; CDR2 reads YFSETQ. Trimming shortened V by 0 bases and J by 5 bases, and 8 bases separated the two germline ends. CDR3 coding DNA: TGCGCCAGCAGCTTGGCCCGCCGGGAGACCCAGTACTTC. Its translation is CASSLARRETQYF.

Details on this clone: The sample contains more than one DNA sequence encoding this CDR3. The rearrangement links TRBV27 to TRBJ2-7; TRBD2 is a possible D gene (5 bases). There are 13 residues in the CDR3. CDR1 is MNHEY, CDR2 SMNVEV, per germline (reference sequence). Trimming took off 2 bases at V and 0 bases at J, with 5 bases between the two ends. The CDR3 coding sequence is TGTGCCAGCAGTTTACGGGGCTCCTACGAGCAGTACTTC. It translates to CASSLRGSYEQYF.